This T cell receptor beta chain was obtained from a study of T cells in Graves' hyperthyroidism and ophthalmopathy. Germline V gene data show CDR1 as KGHDR and CDR2 as SFDVKD. CDR3 length equals 19 residues. The V end lost 2 bases, the J end lost 3 bases, and 25 bases lay between the germline ends. Whole-study results and caveats: The model forecast ophthalmopathy, anticipating it by a median 6.5 months before onset. Expanded thyroid clonotypes (above 0.001) were mostly also found in blood. A model of 13 V-J pairs discriminated ophthalmopathy from stable hyperthyroidism.

The study left out patients who had uncontrolled infection, other autoimmune disease, pregnancy or lactation. For this clonotype: Its cognate antigen is unknown.

RNA transcripts gave rise to amplified TCR beta CDR3 regions. The HTBI primer set served for first-round RT-PCR of the TCR CDR3. TCRdb passed the multiplex PCR reads through MiXCR, listing each CDR3 protein once. The table has more than 500,000 distinct CDR3 sequences, around 42% seen once. This rearrangement joins TRBV24-1 to TRBJ2-7; D tentatively reads TRBD1 or TRBD2 (5 bases each). Sequencing was performed on peripheral blood or thyroid tissue (not recorded which). This sequence was found in an adult woman with Graves' disease, either hyperthyroidism or ophthalmopathy (not recorded which). CDR3 DNA: TGTGCCACCAGTGATTCGAGTCAGCAGGGAGACCAATTTCTCTACGAGCAGTACTTC. It yields the protein CATSDSSQQGDQFLYEQYF.